Listed below are T cell receptor beta chains from one sample, sequenced in a study of shared clonotypes between healthy human individuals. The method was immunoSEQ multiplex PCR; TCRdb's version includes in-frame clones alone and lacks a portion of them. The profile shows about 2.3 million clones, 92% of them singletons. The sample consisted of naive CD4+ T cells from PBMCs. All receptors derive from a young man in good health. Some clones in this sample may be carry-over from other donors' samples. Both conserved end residues are part of each CDR3. The D gene is left open where the match is weak. Rows may omit the clone size; those that give it use once, few, many or a size class.

d_call j_call v_call clone_size cdr3_nt cdr3_aa
TRBD1 TRBJ1-1 TRBV15 NA TGTGCCACCAGCGTAACCAGGGGGGCCACTGAAGCTTTCTTT CATSVTRGATEAFF
NA TRBJ2-7 TRBV5-1 NA TGCGCCAGCAGCTCGGGGAACAGTGCCTCCTACGAGCAGTACTTC CASSSGNSASYEQYF
TRBD2 TRBJ2-1 TRBV2 NA TGTGCCAGCAGTGAATCTGCGGGAGGGGTTGAGCAGTTCTTC CASSESAGGVEQFF
NA TRBJ2-7 TRBV6-1 NA TGTGCCAGCAGTGAAGGCGTCTCCTCCTACGAGCAGTACTTC CASSEGVSSYEQYF
TRBD2 TRBJ2-3 TRBV5-1 NA TGCGCCAGCAGCTACCAGGCGGGGGATAGCACAGATACGCAGTATTTT CASSYQAGDSTDTQYF
TRBD2 TRBJ2-7 TRBV4-3 once TGCGCCAGCAGCCACGGACTAGCGGGAGCCTACGAGCAGTACTTC CASSHGLAGAYEQYF
NA TRBJ1-3 TRBV5-1 NA TGCGCCAGCAGCTTGGCCCCAGACTCTGGAAACACCATATATTTT CASSLAPDSGNTIYF
TRBD1 TRBJ2-1 TRBV6-1 NA TGTGCCAGCAGCGACAGGGGTTCCTACAATGAGCAGTTCTTC CASSDRGSYNEQFF
NA TRBJ2-3 TRBV7-7 NA TGTGCCAGCAGCTTAGTGGACGAAGATACGCAGTATTTT CASSLVDEDTQYF
NA TRBJ2-7 TRBV20-1 NA TGCAGTGCTAGACAGAGCTACGAGCAGTACTTC CSARQSYEQYF
TRBD1 TRBJ1-1 TRBV6-5 NA TGTGCCAGCAGTGGACAGGCTGCCACTGAAGCTTTCTTT CASSGQAATEAFF
TRBD1 TRBJ1-1 TRBV5-1 NA TGCGCCAGCAGCTTGTTACCGGGACAGGGGGTTGGATACACTGAAGCTTTCTTT CASSLLPGQGVGYTEAFF
NA TRBJ2-1 TRBV6-4 NA TGTGCCAGCAGAGAAAGGGCAGGGAGCTCCTACAATGAGCAGTTCTTC CASRERAGSSYNEQFF
TRBD2 TRBJ2-1 TRBV29-1 NA TGCAGCGCCAGACTAGCGGGAGGTGGGTATGAGCAGTTCTTC CSARLAGGGYEQFF
NA TRBJ1-1 TRBV6-5 NA TGTGCCAGCAGTTACTGGGGACTAGACACTGAAGCTTTCTTT CASSYWGLDTEAFF
TRBD2 TRBJ2-3 TRBV7-6 NA TGTGCCAGCAGCTCCAACTCTCGACTAGCGGGAGGCGTCACAGATACGCAGTATTTT CASSSNSRLAGGVTDTQYF
TRBD1 TRBJ2-7 TRBV5-1 NA TGCGCCAGCAGCTTAGAAGGACAGGGGTCCTACGAGCAGTACTTC CASSLEGQGSYEQYF
TRBD2 TRBJ2-7 TRBV6-5 once TGTGCCAGCAGTTACTCCCTAGCGGGGGCCTACGAGCAGTACTTC CASSYSLAGAYEQYF
NA TRBJ2-1 TRBV9 NA TGTGCCAGCAGCGTAGGGGCCCCTCTGGGTGAGCAGTTCTTC CASSVGAPLGEQFF
NA TRBJ2-2 TRBV5-1 NA TGCGCCAGCAGCTTGGGGTTAGCGGTCGTGAACGGGGAGCTGTTTTTT CASSLGLAVVNGELFF
TRBD2 TRBJ2-1 TRBV30 NA TGTGCCTGGAGTGTACTTGCGGGAGGGGTGTTGGGCAATGAGCAGTTCTTC CAWSVLAGGVLGNEQFF
NA TRBJ1-5 TRBV28 NA TGTGCCAGCACCATCGGGGGGGCTGGCAATCAGCCCCAGCATTTT CASTIGGAGNQPQHF
NA TRBJ1-3 TRBV6-1 once TGTGCCAGCAGTGAAGCCCCAGCTACTGGAAACACCATATATTTT CASSEAPATGNTIYF
NA TRBJ1-2 TRBV5-5 NA TGTGCCAGCAGCTTGGAGGGTGGGGATTCCCACTATGGCTACACCTTC CASSLEGGDSHYGYTF
NA TRBJ2-7 TRBV28 NA TGTGCCAGCAGTTTCAACTCGGGACCGCCATACGAGCAGTACTTC CASSFNSGPPYEQYF
TRBD1 TRBJ2-3 TRBV4-1 NA TGCGCCAGCAGCCAAGCTCACCGACAGGGTCCGACAGATACGCAGTATTTT CASSQAHRQGPTDTQYF
NA TRBJ2-3 TRBV28 NA TGTGCCAGCAGTTTATGGAGACGGGTCGGTAGTGCAGATACGCAGTATTTT CASSLWRRVGSADTQYF
TRBD1 TRBJ2-7 TRBV6-1 NA TGTGCCAGCAGTGGCACAGGGGGCAGGGACGAGCAGTACTTC CASSGTGGRDEQYF
TRBD2 TRBJ2-7 TRBV14 once TGTGCCAGCAGCCTATCTTCGGGGGGCGAGCAGTACTTC CASSLSSGGEQYF
NA TRBJ1-4 TRBV28 NA TGTGCCAGCAGTTTTACGGGGGCAGGTGAAAAACTGTTTTTT CASSFTGAGEKLFF
TRBD2 TRBJ2-7 TRBV4-2 NA TGTGCCAGCAGCCAAGACCCGGAAAGCGGGAGGAGCCAGCAGTACTTC CASSQDPESGRSQQYF
NA TRBJ2-2 TRBV19 NA TGTGCCAGTAGTATAGAGCCCTTCACCGGGGAGCTGTTTTTT CASSIEPFTGELFF
NA TRBJ2-3 TRBV19 NA TGTGCCAGTAAGGGAGCGGCCCCCACAGATACGCAGTATTTT CASKGAAPTDTQYF
NA TRBJ2-1 TRBV2 NA TGTGCCAGCAGCCGGTCGGTGACCTACAATGAGCAGTTCTTC CASSRSVTYNEQFF
NA TRBJ2-5 TRBV29-1 NA TGCAGCGTTGAAGATCGAACCCGACATGAGACCCAGTACTTC CSVEDRTRHETQYF
NA TRBJ1-4 TRBV28 NA TGTGCCAGCAGTTCCCCCCATGGAGCTAATGAAAAACTGTTTTTT CASSSPHGANEKLFF
NA TRBJ1-4 TRBV5-6 NA TGTGCCAGCAGCTTGGAAGGAGGTGGTAATGAAAAACTGTTTTTT CASSLEGGGNEKLFF
NA TRBJ2-7 TRBV6-1 few TGTGCCAGCAGTGCCTCCGGGCTACAGGGATCGTACGAGCAGTACTTC CASSASGLQGSYEQYF
NA TRBJ1-4 TRBV19 NA TGTGCCAGTAGTATTAACGGGGAAACTAATGAAAAACTGTTTTTT CASSINGETNEKLFF
TRBD2 TRBJ2-1 TRBV18 NA TGTGCCAGCTCAAAGACTAGCGGGAACTACAATGAGCAGTTCTTC CASSKTSGNYNEQFF
NA TRBJ1-4 TRBV29-1 NA TGCAGCGGACTTGGGGCGGATGAAAAACTGTTTTTT CSGLGADEKLFF
TRBD2 TRBJ2-6 TRBV28 NA TGTGCCAGCAGTTTGGGACTAGCGGGGCGAAGCTCTGGGGCCAACGTCCTGACTTTC CASSLGLAGRSSGANVLTF
NA TRBJ2-2 TRBV4-1 NA TGCGCCAGCAGCCAGTGGGGTATCGGTGTCCAGCGACCCACCGGGGAGCTGTTTTTT CASSQWGIGVQRPTGELFF
TRBD1 TRBJ1-1 TRBV6-1 NA TGTGCCAGCCAAAGGGACAGGGGGCAGAACACTGAAGCTTTCTTT CASQRDRGQNTEAFF
TRBD1 TRBJ2-5 TRBV12-5 once TGTGCTAGTGCACCACCGGGACAGGGACAAGAGACCCAGTACTTC CASAPPGQGQETQYF
TRBD1 TRBJ2-7 TRBV28 NA TGTGCCAGCAGTTTTTCCGGGACAGGACCCGTCCTACGAGCGCAGTACTTC CASSFSGTGPVLRAQYF
TRBD1 TRBJ2-3 TRBV28 NA TGTGCCAGCAGCGGACAGGGGGCCGCCACAGATACGCAGTATTTT CASSGQGAATDTQYF
TRBD1 TRBJ1-4 TRBV6-1 NA TGTGCCAGCAGTGAATCATCGGGACAGGCTAATGAAAAACTGTTTTTT CASSESSGQANEKLFF
TRBD1 TRBJ2-7 TRBV27 NA TGTGCCAGACAGGGGTGGTCCTACGAGCAGTACTTC CARQGWSYEQYF
TRBD2 TRBJ2-7 TRBV7-2 once TGTGCCAGCAGCCCCCGGGGCGCAACTAGCGGGAGAAACTCCTACGAGCAGTACTTC CASSPRGATSGRNSYEQYF